What follows describes a single T cell receptor beta chain. What it recognizes is unknown. This CDR3 contains 16 residues. Trimming took off 3 bases at V and 2 bases at J, with 16 bases between the two ends. Germline-derived CDR1 and CDR2 are LGHNA and YSLEER. TCRdb's copy holds only in-frame clones and misses some; the assay was immunoSEQ multiplex PCR. Counted here are about 2.3 million clones, approximately 95% occurring once; the ten biggest clones make up about 0.39%. This entry is derived from a study of shared clonotypes between healthy human individuals. The study's findings and limits: Rarefaction exposed incomplete sorted-subset sequencing despite large depth.

The sample taken for sequencing was naive CD4+ T cells from PBMCs. Sample subset: CD45RA+ positively selected. The receptor comes from a man aged 18 to 30 in good health. Some clones in this sample may be carry-over from other donors' samples. The chain recombines TRBV4-3 with TRBJ1-2; D remains unclear. The CDR3 loop reads CASSQDGDGSNYGYTF. DNA of the CDR3: TGCGCCAGCAGCCAGGATGGTGACGGGTCCAACTATGGCTACACCTTC.